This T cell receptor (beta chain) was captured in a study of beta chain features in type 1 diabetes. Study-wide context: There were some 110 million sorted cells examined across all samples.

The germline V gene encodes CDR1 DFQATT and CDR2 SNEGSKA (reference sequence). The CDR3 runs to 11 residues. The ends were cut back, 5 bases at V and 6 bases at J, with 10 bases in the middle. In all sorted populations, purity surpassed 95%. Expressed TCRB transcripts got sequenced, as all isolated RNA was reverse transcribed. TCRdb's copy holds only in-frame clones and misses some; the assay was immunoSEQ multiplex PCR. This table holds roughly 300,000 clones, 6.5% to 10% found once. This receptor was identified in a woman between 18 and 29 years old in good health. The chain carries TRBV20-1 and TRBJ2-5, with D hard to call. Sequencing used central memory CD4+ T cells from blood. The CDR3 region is CSADIRQTQYF. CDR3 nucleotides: TGCAGTGCTGATATAAGGCAGACCCAGTACTTC.